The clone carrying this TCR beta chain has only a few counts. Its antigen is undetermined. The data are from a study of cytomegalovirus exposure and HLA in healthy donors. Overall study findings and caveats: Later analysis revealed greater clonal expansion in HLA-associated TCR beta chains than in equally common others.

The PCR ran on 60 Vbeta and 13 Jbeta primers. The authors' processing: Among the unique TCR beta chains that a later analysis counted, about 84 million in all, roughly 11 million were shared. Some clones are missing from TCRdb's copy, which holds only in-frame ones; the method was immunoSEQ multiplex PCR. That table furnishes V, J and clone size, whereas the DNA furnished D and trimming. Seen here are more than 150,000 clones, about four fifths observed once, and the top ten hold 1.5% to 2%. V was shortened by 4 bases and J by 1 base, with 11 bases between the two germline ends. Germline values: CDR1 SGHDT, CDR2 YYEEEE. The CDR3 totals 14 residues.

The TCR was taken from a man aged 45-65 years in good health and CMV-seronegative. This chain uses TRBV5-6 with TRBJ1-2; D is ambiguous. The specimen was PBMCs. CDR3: CASSPMYSNYGYTF. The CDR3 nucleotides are TGTGCCAGCAGCCCTATGTATAGTAACTATGGCTACACCTTC.